The 8 T cell receptor beta chains below were found in one sample sequenced in a study of regulatory dendritic cells for organ transplantation. Produced via immunoSEQ multiplex PCR; TCRdb's table is partial and in-frame only. Among 21,000 or so clones, about 70% were seen once, and the ten largest hold about 0.84%. Sequenced sample: memory CD4+ T cells from blood. Documented subset: CD45RO+ memory T cells. The receptors originated from a human donor in good health.

J is TRBJ2-7 and V is TRBV25-1, with TRBD1 identical over 10 bases. The V gene's germline CDR1 is MGHDK and CDR2 SYGVNS. CDR3 length: 14 residues. Trimming at V came to 4 bases and at J to 5 bases, leaving 5 bases not matched to a gene. For the CDR3, the DNA is TGTGCCAGCAGTGTGACAGGGGGCGTAAACGAGCAGTACTTC. It codes for CASSVTGGVNEQYF.

The chain recombines TRBV10-3 with TRBJ2-2; 11 nucleotides align to TRBD1. V trimming: 6 bases; J trimming: 6 bases; junction bases outside the gene matches: 12. Germline lookup yields CDR1 ENHRY and CDR2 SYGVKD. The CDR3 consists of 17 residues. The CDR3 reads CAIRDRGRGQKAGELFF. The CDR3 nucleotides read TGTGCCATCAGGGACAGGGGGCGAGGACAGAAGGCCGGGGAGCTGTTTTTT.

This clone was counted once. The chain employs TRBV27 and TRBJ1-6; 8 nucleotides agree with TRBD1. The CDR3 sequence is 14 residues long. Per germline, CDR1 MNHEY and CDR2 SMNVEV (reference sequence). V dropped 7 bases and J dropped 10; count of bases not matched to a gene: 9. The CDR3 reads CASTPTGAGSPLHF. CDR3 nucleotides: TGTGCCAGCACCCCGACAGGGGCAGGGTCACCCCTCCACTTT.

This chain joins TRBV5-4 and TRBJ2-2; D is uncertain. V was clipped by 0 bases and J by 0 bases, with 6 bases between them. The CDR3 sequence is 15 residues long. CDR1 and CDR2 from the germline V gene are SGHNT and YYREEE (reference sequence). CDR3 DNA sequence: TGTGCCAGCAGCTTGGCATTAGCGAACACCGGGGAGCTGTTTTTT. This gives the protein CASSLALANTGELFF. Complete variable domain (other parts from reference TRBV5-4 and TRBJ2-2): ETGVTQSPTHLIKTRGQQVTLRCSSQSGHNTVSWYQQALGQGPQFIFQYYREEENGRGNFPPRFSGLQFPNYSSELNVNALELDDSALYLCASSLALANTGELFFGEGSRLTVL.

V is TRBV2 and J is TRBJ2-7, with D perhaps matching TRBD1 (6 bases). CDR1 and CDR2 from the germline V gene are SNHLY and FYNNEI. The ends were cut back, 9 bases at V and 5 bases at J, with 11 bases in the middle. This CDR3 comprises 11 residues. The CDR3 loop is CASTGQNEQYF. In DNA, the CDR3 is TGTGCCAGTACGGGACAAAACGAGCAGTACTTC.

V gene TRBV21-1 combines with J gene TRBJ2-3; the DNA was not compared with TRBD1, the D call given in the table. TRBV21-1 is a pseudogene locus. The CDR3 extends over 17 amino acids. CDR3 bases: TGTGCCAGCAGCAAACGGGTCCGGGACAGGGAGACAGATACGCAGTATTTT. It is translated as CASSKRVRDRETDTQYF.

This clone was counted once. The chain is built from TRBV5-1 and TRBJ2-5; TRBD1 matches at 7 bases. Per germline, CDR1 SGHRS and CDR2 YFSETQ. J lost 2 bases, V lost 1 base, and 2 bases had no gene match. This CDR3 is built from 14 residues. The CDR3 bases are TGCGCCAGCAGCTTGCGGGGACAGCAAGAGACCCAGTACTTC. Translating gives CASSLRGQQETQYF. The full variable domain, with the rest looked up from reference TRBV5-1 and TRBJ2-5, is KAGVTQTPRYLIKTRGQQVTLSCSPISGHRSVSWYQQTPGQGLQFLFEYFSETQRNKGNFPGRFSGRQFSNSRSEMNVSTLELGDSALYLCASSLRGQQETQYFGPGTRLLVL.

V and J are TRBV5-1 and TRBJ2-2, with D tentatively TRBD1 (7 bases). CDR1 SGHRS and CDR2 YFSETQ come from the germline V gene. The CDR3 is 16 residues long. V dropped 0 bases and J dropped 4 bases, with 13 bases sitting between them. In nucleotides, the CDR3 is TGCGCCAGCAGCTTGGCCGCAGGGGGAGGCACCGGGGAGCTGTTTTTT. Amino acid sequence: CASSLAAGGGTGELFF.